This T cell receptor (beta chain) was observed in a study of control samples from healthy donors and cancer patients. This CDR3 region has 16 residues. The V and J ends lost 5 bases and 8 bases, in that order; junction bases with no gene match: 13. Germline CDR1 SGHTA, CDR2 FQGNSA. The data were produced by immunoSEQ multiplex PCR, yet TCRdb's version contains in-frame clones alone and is incomplete. Among approximately 100,000 clones listed, about four fifths were seen once. This TCR came from a man aged 55 to 70 in good health. The rearrangement links TRBV7-2 to TRBJ1-4, with 8 bases that match TRBD1. The sequencing sample was made of blood. This CDR3 reads CASSPARTGWNEKLFF. CDR3 bases: TGTGCCAGCAGCCCCGCTAGGACAGGGTGGAACGAAAAACTGTTTTTT. Using reference TRBV7-2 and TRBJ1-4 for the parts outside the CDR3, the full variable domain is GAGVSQSPSNKVTEKGKDVELRCDPISGHTALYWYRQSLGQGLEFLIYFQGNSAPDKSGLPSDRFSAERTGGSVSTLTIQRTQQEDSAVYLCASSPARTGWNEKLFFGSGTQLSVL.